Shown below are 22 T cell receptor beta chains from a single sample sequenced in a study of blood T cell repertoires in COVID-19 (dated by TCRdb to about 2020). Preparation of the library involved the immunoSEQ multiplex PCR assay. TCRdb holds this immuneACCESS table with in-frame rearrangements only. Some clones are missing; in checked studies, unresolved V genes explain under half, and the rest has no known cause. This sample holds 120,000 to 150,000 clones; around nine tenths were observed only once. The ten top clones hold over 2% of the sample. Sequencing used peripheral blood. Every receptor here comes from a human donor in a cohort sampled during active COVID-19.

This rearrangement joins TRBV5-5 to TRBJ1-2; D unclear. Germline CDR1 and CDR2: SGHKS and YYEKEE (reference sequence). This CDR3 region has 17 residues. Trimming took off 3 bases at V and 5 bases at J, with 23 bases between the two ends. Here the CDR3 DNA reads TGTGCCAGCAGCTCTAAACCTTCGCCGGAGGTTGTATATGGCTACACCTTC. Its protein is CASSSKPSPEVVYGYTF.

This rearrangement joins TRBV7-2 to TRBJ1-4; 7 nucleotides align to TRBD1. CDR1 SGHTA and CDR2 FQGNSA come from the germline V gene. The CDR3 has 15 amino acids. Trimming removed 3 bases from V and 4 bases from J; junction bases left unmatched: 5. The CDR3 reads CASSFAGGRNEKLFF. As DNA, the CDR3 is TGTGCCAGCAGCTTCGCAGGGGGTCGTAATGAAAAACTGTTTTTT.

The CDR3 loop reads CASSLGQQETQYF. Here the CDR3 DNA reads TGTGCCAGCAGCTTAGGGCAGCAAGAGACCCAGTACTTC. The V and J genes are TRBV7-3 and TRBJ2-5, with D unresolved. The length of the CDR3 is 13 residues. V lost 2 bases and J lost 2, with 6 bases in between. CDR1 is SGHTA, CDR2 FQGTGA, per germline.

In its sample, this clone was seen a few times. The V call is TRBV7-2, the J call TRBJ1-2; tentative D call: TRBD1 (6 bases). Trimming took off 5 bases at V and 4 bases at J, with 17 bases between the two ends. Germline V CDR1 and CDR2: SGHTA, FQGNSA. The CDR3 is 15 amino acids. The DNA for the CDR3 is TGTGCCAGCAGCCCCGAGGCGGGGGCCGGCTATGGCTACACCTTC. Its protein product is CASSPEAGAGYGYTF.

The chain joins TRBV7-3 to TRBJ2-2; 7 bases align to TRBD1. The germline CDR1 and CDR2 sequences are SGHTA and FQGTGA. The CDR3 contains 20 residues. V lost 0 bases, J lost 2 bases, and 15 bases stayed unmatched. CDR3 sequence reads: CASSLTPGQRSGPNTGELFF. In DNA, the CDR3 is TGTGCCAGCAGCTTAACCCCGGGACAGCGATCCGGGCCAAACACCGGGGAGCTGTTTTTT.

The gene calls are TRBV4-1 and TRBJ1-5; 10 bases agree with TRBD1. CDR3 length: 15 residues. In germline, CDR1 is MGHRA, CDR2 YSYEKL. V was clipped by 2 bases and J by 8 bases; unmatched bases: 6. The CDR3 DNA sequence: TGCGCCAGCAGCCAAACCGACAGGGGGCGCGAGCCCCAGCATTTT. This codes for CASSQTDRGREPQHF.

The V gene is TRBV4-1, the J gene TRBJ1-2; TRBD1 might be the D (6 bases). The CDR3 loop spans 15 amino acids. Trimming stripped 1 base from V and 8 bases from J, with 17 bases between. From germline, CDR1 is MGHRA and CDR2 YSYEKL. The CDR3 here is CASSQVDRSNRGYTF. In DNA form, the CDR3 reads TGCGCCAGCAGCCAAGTTGACAGGTCGAATCGGGGCTACACCTTC.

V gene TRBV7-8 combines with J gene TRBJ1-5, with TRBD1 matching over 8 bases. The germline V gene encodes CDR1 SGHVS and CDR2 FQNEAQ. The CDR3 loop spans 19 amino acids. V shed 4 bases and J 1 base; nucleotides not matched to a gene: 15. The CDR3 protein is CASSYGDRGPSGSNQPQHF. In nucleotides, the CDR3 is TGTGCCAGCAGCTACGGTGACAGGGGTCCCTCGGGGAGCAATCAGCCCCAGCATTTT. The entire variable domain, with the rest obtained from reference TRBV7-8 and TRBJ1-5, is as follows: GAGVSQSPRYKVAKRGQDVALRCDPISGHVSLFWYQQALGQGPEFLTYFQNEAQLDKSGLPSDRFFAERPEGSVSTLKIQRTQQEDSAVYLCASSYGDRGPSGSNQPQHFGDGTRLSIL.

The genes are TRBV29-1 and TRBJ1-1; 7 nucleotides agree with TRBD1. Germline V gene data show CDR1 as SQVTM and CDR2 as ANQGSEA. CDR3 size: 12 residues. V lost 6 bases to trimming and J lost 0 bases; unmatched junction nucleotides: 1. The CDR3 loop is CSVGTVNTEAFF. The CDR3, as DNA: TGCAGCGTCGGGACAGTGAACACTGAAGCTTTCTTT.

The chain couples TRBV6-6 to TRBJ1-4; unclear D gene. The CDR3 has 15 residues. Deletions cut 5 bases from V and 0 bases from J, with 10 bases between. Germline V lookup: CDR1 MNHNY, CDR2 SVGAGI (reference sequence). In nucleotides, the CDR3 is TGTGCCAGCAGTCCCAACCGGTCAACTAATGAAAAACTGTTTTTT. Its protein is CASSPNRSTNEKLFF.

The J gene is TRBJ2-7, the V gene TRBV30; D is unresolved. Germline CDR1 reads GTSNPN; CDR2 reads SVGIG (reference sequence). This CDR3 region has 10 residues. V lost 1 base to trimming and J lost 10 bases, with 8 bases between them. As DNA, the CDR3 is TGTGCCTGGAGTGGTCCCGTACAGTACTTC. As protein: CAWSGPVQYF.

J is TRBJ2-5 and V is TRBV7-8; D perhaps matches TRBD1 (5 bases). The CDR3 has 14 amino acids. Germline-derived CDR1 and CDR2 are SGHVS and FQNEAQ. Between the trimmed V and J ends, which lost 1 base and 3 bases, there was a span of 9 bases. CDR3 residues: CASSLGQGKETQYF. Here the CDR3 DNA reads TGTGCCAGCAGCTTAGGGCAGGGAAAAGAGACCCAGTACTTC.

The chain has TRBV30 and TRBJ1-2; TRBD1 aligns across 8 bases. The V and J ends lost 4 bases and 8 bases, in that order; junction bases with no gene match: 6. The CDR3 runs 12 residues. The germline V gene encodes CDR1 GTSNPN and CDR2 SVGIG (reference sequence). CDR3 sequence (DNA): TGTGCCTGGACACGACAGGGGAACGGCTACACCTTC. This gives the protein CAWTRQGNGYTF.

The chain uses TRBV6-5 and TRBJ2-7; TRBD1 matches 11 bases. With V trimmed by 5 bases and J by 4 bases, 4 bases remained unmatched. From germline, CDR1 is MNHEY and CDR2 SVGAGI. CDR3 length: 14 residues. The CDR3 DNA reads TGTGCCAGCAGTCGGACAGGGGGCGCGTACGAGCAGTACTTC. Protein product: CASSRTGGAYEQYF.

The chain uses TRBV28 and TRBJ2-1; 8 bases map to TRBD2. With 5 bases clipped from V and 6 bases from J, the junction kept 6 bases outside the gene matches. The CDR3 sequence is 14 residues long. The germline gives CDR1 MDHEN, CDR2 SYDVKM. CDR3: CASSRAGEINEQFF. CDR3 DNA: TGTGCCAGCAGTAGAGCGGGGGAGATCAATGAGCAGTTCTTC. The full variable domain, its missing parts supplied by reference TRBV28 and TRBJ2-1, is DVKVTQSSRYLVKRTGEKVFLECVQDMDHENMFWYRQDPGLGLRLIYFSYDVKMKEKGDIPEGYSVSREKKERFSLILESASTNQTSMYLCASSRAGEINEQFFGPGTRLTVL.

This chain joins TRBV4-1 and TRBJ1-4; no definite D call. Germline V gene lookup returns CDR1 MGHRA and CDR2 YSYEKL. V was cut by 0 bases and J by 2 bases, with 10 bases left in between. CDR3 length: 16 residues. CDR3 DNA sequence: TGCGCCAGCAGCCAAGATAGGTCCGGGACTAATGAAAAACTGTTTTTT. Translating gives CASSQDRSGTNEKLFF.

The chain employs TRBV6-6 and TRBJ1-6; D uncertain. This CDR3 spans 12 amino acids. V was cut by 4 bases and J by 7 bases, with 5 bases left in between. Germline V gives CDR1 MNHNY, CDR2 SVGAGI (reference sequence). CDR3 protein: CASSSPNSPLHF. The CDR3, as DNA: TGTGCCAGCAGTTCCCCAAATTCACCCCTCCACTTT.

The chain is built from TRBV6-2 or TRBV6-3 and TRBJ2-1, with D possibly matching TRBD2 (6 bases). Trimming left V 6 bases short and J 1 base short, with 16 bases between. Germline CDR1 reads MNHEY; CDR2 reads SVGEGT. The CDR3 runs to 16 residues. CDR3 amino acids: CASSSMTRVSYNEQFF. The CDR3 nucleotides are TGTGCCAGCAGCTCTATGACTAGGGTTTCCTACAATGAGCAGTTCTTC.

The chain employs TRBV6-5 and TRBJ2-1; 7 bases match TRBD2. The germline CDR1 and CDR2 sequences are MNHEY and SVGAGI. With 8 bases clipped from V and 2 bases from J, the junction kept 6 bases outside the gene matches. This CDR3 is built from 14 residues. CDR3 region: CASRLAAAYNEQFF. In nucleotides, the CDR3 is TGTGCCAGCCGACTAGCAGCAGCCTACAATGAGCAGTTCTTC.

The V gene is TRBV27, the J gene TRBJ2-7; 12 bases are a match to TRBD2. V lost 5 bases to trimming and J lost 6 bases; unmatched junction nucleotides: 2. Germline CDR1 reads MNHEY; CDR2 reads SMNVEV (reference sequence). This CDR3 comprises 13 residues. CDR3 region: CASSLAGGPEQYF. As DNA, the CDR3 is TGTGCCAGCAGTCTAGCGGGAGGGCCCGAGCAGTACTTC.

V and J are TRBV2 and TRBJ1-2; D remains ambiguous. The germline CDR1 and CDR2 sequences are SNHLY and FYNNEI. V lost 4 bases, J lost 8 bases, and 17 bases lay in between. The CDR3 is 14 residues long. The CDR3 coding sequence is TGTGCCAGCAGTGTGGTCTCGGGTGGTTGGGGCTACACCTTC. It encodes CASSVVSGGWGYTF.

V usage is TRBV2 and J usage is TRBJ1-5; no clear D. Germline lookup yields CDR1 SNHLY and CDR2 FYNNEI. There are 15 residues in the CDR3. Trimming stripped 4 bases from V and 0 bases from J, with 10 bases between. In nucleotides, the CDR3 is TGTGCCAGCAGTGGTATACGGGATAGCAATCAGCCCCAGCATTTT. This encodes CASSGIRDSNQPQHF. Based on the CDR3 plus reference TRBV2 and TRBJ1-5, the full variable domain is EPEVTQTPSHQVTQMGQEVILRCVPISNHLYFYWYRQILGQKVEFLVSFYNNEISEKSEIFDDQFSVERPDGSNFTLKIRSTKLEDSAMYFCASSGIRDSNQPQHFGDGTRLSIL.